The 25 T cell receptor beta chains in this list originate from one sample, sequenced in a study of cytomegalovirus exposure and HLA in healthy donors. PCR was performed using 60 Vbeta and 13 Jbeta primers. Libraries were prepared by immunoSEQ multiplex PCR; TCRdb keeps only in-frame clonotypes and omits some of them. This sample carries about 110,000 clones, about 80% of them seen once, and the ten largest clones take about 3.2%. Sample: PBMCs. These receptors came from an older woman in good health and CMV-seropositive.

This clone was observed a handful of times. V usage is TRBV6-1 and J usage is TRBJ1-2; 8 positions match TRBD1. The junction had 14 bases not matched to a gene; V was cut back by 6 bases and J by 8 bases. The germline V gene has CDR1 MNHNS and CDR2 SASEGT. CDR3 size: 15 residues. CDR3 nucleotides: TGTGCCAGCAGCGAGCCCGACAGGGGATGGGAAGGCTACACCTTC. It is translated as CASSEPDRGWEGYTF.

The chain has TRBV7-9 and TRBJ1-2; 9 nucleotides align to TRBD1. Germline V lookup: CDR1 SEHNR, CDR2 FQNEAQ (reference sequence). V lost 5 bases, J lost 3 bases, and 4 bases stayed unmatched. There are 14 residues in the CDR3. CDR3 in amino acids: CASSAGQGYYGYTF. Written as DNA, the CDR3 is TGTGCCAGCAGCGCCGGACAGGGGTACTATGGCTACACCTTC.

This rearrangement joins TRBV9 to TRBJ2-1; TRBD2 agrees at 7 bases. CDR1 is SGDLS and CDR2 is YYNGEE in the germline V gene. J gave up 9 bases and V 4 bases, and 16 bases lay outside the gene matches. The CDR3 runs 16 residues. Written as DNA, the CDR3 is TGTGCCAGCAGCCCCAAAGCGGGATCTTATCATAGTGAGCAGTTCTTC. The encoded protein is CASSPKAGSYHSEQFF.

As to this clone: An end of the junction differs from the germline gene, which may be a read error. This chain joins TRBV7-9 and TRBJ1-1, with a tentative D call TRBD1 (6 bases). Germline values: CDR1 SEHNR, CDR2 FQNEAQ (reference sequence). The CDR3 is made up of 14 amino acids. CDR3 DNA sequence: TGTTCCAGCAGCATAGCAGGGGTGTGGACTGAAGCTTTCTTT. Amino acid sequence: CSSSIAGVWTEAFF.

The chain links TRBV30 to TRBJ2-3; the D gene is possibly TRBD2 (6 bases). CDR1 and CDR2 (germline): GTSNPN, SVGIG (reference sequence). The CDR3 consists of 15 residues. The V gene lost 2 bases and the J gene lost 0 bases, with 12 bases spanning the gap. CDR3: CAWSLTSLSTDTQYF. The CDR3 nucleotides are TGTGCCTGGAGTCTCACTAGCCTAAGCACAGATACGCAGTATTTT. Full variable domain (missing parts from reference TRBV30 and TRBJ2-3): SQTIHQWPATLVQPVGSPLSLECTVEGTSNPNLYWYRQAAGRGLQLLFYSVGIGQISSEVPQNLSASRPQDRQFILSSKKLLLSDSGFYLCAWSLTSLSTDTQYFGPGTRLTVL.

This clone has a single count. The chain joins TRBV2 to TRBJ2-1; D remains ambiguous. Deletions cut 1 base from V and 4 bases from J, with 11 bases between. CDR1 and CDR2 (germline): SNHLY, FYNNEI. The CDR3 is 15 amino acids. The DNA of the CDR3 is TGTGCCAGCAGTGAAGGGCTCGCCAATTACAATGAGCAGTTCTTC. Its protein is CASSEGLANYNEQFF.

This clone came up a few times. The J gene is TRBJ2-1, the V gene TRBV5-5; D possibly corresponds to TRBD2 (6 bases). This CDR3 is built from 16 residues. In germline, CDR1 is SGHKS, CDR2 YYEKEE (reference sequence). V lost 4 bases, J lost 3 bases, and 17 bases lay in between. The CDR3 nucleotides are TGTGCCAGCAGCGTTGCTAGCGCGACTTACTACAATGAGCAGTTCTTC. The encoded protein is CASSVASATYYNEQFF.

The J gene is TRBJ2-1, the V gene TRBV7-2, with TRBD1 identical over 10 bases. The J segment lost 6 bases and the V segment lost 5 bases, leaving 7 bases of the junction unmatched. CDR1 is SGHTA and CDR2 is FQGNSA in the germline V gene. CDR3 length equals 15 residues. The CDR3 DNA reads TGTGCCAGCAGCCCAACGGACAGGGGGTCCAATGAGCAGTTCTTC. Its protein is CASSPTDRGSNEQFF.

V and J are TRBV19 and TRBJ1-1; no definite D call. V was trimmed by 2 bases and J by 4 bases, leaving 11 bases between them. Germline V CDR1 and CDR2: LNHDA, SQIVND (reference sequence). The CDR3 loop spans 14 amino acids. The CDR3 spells CASSIRLEGTEAFF. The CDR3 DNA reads TGTGCCAGTAGTATAAGGTTGGAGGGCACTGAAGCTTTCTTT.

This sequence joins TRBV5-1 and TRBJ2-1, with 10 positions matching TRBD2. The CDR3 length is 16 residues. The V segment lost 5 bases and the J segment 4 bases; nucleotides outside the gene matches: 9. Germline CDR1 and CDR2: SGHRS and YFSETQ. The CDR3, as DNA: TGCGCCAGCAGTAGTCTAGCGGGAGAATCATACAATGAGCAGTTCTTC. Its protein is CASSSLAGESYNEQFF.

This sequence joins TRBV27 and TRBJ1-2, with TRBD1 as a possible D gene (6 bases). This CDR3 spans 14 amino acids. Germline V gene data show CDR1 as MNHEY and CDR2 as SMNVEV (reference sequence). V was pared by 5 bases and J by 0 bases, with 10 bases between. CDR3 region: CASSIRQANYGYTF. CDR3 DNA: TGTGCCAGCAGTATCAGACAGGCTAACTATGGCTACACCTTC.

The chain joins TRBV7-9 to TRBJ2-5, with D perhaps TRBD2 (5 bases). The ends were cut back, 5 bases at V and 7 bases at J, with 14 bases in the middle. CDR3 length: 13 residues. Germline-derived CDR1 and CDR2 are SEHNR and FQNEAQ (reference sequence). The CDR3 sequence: CASSARGSGTQYF. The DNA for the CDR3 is TGTGCCAGCAGCGCTCGGGGTAGTGGGACCCAGTACTTC.

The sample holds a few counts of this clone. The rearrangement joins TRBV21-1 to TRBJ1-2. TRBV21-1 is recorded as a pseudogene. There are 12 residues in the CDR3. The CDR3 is CARVPTIYGYTF. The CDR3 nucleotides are TGTGCCAGGGTGCCTACCATCTATGGCTACACCTTC.

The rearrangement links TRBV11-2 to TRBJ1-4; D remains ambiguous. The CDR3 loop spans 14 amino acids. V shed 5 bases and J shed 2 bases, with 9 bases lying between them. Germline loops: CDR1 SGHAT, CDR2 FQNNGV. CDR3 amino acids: CASSPGFTNEKLFF. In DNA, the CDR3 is TGTGCCAGCAGCCCGGGTTTCACTAATGAAAAACTGTTTTTT.

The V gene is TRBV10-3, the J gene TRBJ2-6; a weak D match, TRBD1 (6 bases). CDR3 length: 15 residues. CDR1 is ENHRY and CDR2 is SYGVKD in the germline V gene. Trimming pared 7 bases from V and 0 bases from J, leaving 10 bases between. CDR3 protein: CAITGQLSGANVLTF. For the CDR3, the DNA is TGTGCCATCACCGGACAGCTCTCTGGGGCCAACGTCCTGACTTTC.

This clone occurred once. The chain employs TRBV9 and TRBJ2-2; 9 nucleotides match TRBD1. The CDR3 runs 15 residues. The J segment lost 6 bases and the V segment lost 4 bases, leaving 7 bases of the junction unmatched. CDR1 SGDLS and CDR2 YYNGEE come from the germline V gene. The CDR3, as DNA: TGTGCCAGCAGCCCCAGGGACAGGGCTTCCGGGGAGCTGTTTTTT. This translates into CASSPRDRASGELFF.

This chain's CDR3 is CASSLWGGFSGNTIYF. Written as DNA, the CDR3 is TGTGCCAGCAGCTTATGGGGCGGATTCTCTGGAAACACCATATATTTT. The gene calls are TRBV7-9 and TRBJ1-3; a possible D gene is TRBD1 (5 bases). CDR1 is SEHNR and CDR2 is FQNEAQ in the germline V gene (reference sequence). Trimming removed 2 bases at V and 0 bases at J, with 11 bases between. This CDR3 spans 16 amino acids.

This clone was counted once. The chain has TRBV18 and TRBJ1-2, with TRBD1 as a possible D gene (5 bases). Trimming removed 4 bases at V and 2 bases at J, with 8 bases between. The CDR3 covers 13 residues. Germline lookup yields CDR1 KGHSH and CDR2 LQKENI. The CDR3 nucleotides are TGTGCCAGCTCACAAGGGGCGAACTATGGCTACACCTTC. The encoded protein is CASSQGANYGYTF.

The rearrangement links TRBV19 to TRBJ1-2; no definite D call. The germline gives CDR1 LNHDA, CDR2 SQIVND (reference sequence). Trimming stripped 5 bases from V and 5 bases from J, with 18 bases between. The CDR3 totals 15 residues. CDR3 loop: CASSPEVEGRYGYTF. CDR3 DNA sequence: TGTGCCAGTAGTCCCGAGGTGGAGGGAAGATATGGCTACACCTTC.

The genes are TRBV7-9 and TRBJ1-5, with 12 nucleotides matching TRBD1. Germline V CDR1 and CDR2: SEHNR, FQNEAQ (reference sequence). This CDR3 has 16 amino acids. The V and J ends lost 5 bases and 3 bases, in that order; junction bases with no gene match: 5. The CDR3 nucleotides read TGTGCCAGCAGCCAGGGACAGGGGGCGTTCAATCAGCCCCAGCATTTT. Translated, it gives CASSQGQGAFNQPQHF.

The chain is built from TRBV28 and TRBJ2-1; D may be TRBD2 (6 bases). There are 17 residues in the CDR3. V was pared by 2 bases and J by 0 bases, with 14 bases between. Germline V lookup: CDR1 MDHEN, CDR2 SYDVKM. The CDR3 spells CASSLLAPIRSYNEQFF. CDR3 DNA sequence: TGTGCCAGCAGTTTACTAGCGCCAATCCGCTCCTACAATGAGCAGTTCTTC.

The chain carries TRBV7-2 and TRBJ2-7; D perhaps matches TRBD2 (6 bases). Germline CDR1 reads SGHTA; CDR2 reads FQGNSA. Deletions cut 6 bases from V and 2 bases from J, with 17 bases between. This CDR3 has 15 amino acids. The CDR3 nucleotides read TGTGCCAGCAGTTACGGGAGTTCGATCCCCTACGAGCAGTACTTC. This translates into CASSYGSSIPYEQYF.

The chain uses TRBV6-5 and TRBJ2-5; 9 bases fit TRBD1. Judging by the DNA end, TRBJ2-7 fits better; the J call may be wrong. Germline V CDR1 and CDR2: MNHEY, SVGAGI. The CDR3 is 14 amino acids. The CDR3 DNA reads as TGTGCCAGCTTTCCGGGACAGGGACAGGTCGAGCAGTACTTC. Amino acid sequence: CASFPGQGQVEQYF.

The CDR3, as DNA: TGTGCCAGCACCCGACAGGGGTGGGGCGAGCAGTACTTC. It specifies CASTRQGWGEQYF. The rearrangement uses TRBV5-8 and TRBJ2-7, with 8 bases that match TRBD1. The CDR3 is 13 amino acids. Germline V gives CDR1 SGHTS, CDR2 YDEGEE. Trimming at V came to 6 bases and at J to 6 bases, leaving 8 bases not matched to a gene. The whole variable domain, filled in from reference TRBV5-8 and TRBJ2-7, reads EAGVTQSPTHLIKTRGQQATLRCSPISGHTSVYWYQQALGLGLQFLLWYDEGEERNRGNFPPRFSGRQFPNYSSELNVNALELEDSALYLCASTRQGWGEQYFGPGTRLTVT.

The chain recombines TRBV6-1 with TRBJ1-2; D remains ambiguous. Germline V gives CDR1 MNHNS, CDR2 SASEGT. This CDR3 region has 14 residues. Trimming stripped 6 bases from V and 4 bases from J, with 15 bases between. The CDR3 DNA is TGTGCCAGCAGGGGCGTGCCAAGGCCCTATGGCTACACCTTC. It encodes CASRGVPRPYGYTF.